Sequencing of this T cell receptor (beta chain) was carried out in a study of blood T cell repertoires in COVID-19. Study overall: Samples taken during acute and convalescent COVID-19 were collected in the United States, Italy and Spain.

This clone was observed once. Donors of Cohort 3 who recovered were those that had two negative PCRs, clearance, or symptom resolution. The authors' processing: Estimation of nucleated cell counts relied on the amplification of reference gene primers. Method: immunoSEQ multiplex PCR; TCRdb's copy keeps in-frame clones and lacks some. That table gives V, J and clone size, and the DNA gave D and trimming. The table lists approximately 470,000 clones, roughly 87% of them singletons, with under 0.75% in the top ten. This receptor was identified in a woman in her late teens or twenties who had recovered from COVID-19. Source material: PBMCs or T cells enriched from blood (not recorded which).

The CDR3 reads CASSQITGSSYEQYF. The DNA of the CDR3 is TGCGCCAGCAGCCAAATAACAGGTTCGTCCTACGAGCAGTACTTC. The rearrangement joins TRBV5-1 to TRBJ2-7; TRBD1 might be the D (5 bases). Per germline, CDR1 SGHRS and CDR2 YFSETQ. The length of the CDR3 is 15 residues. Trimming took off 4 bases at V and 1 base at J, with 15 bases between the two ends. The whole variable domain, filled in from reference TRBV5-1 and TRBJ2-7, reads KAGVTQTPRYLIKTRGQQVTLSCSPISGHRSVSWYQQTPGQGLQFLFEYFSETQRNKGNFPGRFSGRQFSNSRSEMNVSTLELGDSALYLCASSQITGSSYEQYFGPGTRLTVT.